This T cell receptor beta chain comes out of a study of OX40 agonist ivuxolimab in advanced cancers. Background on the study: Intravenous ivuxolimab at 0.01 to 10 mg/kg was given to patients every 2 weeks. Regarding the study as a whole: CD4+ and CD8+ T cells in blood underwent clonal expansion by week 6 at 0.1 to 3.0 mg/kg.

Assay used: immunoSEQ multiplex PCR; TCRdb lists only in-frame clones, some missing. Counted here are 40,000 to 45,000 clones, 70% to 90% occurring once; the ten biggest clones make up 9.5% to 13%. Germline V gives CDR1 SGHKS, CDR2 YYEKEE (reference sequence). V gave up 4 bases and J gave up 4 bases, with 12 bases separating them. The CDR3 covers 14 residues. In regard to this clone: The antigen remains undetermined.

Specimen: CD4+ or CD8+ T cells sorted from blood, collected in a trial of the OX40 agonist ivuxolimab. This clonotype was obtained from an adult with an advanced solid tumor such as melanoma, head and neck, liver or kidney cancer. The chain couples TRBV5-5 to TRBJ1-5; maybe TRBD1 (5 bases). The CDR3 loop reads CASSRDLINQPQHF. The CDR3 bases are TGTGCCAGCAGCCGGGACCTTATTAATCAGCCCCAGCATTTT.